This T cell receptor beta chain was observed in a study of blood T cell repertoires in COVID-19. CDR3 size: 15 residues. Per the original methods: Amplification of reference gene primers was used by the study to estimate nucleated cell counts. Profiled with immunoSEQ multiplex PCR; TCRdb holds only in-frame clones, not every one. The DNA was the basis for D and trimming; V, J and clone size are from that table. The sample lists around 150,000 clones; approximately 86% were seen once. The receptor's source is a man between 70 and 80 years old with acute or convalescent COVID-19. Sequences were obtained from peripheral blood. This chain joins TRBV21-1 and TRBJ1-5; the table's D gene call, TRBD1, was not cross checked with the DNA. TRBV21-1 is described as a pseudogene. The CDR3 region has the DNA TGTGCCAGCAGCAAATGGGACAGGGATGGTCAGCCCCAGCATTTT. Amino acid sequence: CASSKWDRDGQPQHF.